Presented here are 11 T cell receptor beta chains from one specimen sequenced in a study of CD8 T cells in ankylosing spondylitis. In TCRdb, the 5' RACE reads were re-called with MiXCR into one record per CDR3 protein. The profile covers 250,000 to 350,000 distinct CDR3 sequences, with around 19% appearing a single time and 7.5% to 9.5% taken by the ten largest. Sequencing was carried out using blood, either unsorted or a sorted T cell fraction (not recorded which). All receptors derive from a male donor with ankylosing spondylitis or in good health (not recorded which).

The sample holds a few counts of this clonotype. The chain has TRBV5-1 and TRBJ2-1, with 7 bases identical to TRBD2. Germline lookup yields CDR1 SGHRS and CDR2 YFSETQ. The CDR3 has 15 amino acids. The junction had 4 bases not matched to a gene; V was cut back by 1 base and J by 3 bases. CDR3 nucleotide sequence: TGCGCCAGCAGCTTGCCGGGGGGAAACTACAATGAGCAGTTCTTC. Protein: CASSLPGGNYNEQFF.

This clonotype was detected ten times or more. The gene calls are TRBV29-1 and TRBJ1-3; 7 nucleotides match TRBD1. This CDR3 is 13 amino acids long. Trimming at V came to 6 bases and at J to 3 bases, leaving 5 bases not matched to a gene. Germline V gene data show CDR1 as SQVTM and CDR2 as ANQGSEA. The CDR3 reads CSVVRDSGNTIYF. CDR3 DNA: TGCAGCGTCGTCCGGGACAGTGGAAACACCATATATTTT. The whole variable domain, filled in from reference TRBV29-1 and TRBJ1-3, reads SAVISQKPSRDICQRGTSLTIQCQVDSQVTMMFWYRQQPGQSLTLIATANQGSEATYESGFVIDKFPISRPNLTFSTLTVSNMSPEDSSIYLCSVVRDSGNTIYFGEGSWLTVV.

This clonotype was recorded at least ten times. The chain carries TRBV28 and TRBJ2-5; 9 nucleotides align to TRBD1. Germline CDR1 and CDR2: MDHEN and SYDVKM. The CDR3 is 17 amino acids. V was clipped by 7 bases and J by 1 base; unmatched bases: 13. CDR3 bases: TGTGCCAGCAAACCAACCGGGACAGGGCTCCTCCAAGAGACCCAGTACTTC. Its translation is CASKPTGTGLLQETQYF.

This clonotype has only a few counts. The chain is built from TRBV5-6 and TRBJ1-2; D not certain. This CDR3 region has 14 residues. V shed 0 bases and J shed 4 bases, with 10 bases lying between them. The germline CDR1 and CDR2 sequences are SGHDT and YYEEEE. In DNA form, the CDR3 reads TGTGCCAGCAGCTTGGCGCGGCGGGCCTATGGCTACACCTTC. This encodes CASSLARRAYGYTF.

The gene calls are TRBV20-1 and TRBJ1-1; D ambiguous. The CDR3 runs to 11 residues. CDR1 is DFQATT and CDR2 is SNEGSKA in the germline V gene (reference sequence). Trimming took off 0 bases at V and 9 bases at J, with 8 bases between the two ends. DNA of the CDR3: TGCAGTGCTAGAGATCTCGAGCAAGCTTTCTTT. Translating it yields CSARDLEQAFF.

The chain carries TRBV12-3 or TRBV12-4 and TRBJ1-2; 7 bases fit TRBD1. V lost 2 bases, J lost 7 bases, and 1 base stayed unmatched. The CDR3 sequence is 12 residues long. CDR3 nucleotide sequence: TGTGCCAGCAGTTTAAAGGGGGCTGGCTACACCTTC. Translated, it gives CASSLKGAGYTF.

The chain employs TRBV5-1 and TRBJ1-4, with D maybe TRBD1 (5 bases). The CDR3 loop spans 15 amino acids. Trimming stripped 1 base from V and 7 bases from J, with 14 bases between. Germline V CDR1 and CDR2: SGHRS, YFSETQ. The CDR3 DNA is TGCGCCAGCAGCTTGTCAGCAGGGCGGGGTGAAAAACTGTTTTTT. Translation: CASSLSAGRGEKLFF.

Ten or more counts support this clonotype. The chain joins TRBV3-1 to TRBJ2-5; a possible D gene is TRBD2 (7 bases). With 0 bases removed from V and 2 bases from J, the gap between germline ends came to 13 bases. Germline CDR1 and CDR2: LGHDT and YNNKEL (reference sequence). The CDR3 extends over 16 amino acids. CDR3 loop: CASSQDGGGTQETQYF. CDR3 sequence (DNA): TGTGCCAGCAGCCAAGATGGGGGGGGGACACAAGAGACCCAGTACTTC.

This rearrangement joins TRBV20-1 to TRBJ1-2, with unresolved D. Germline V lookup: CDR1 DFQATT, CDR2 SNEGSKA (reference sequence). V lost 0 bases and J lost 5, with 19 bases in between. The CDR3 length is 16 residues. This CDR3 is CSARDRSGLNLYGYTF. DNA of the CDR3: TGCAGTGCTAGAGATCGTAGCGGTCTTAATTTGTATGGCTACACCTTC.

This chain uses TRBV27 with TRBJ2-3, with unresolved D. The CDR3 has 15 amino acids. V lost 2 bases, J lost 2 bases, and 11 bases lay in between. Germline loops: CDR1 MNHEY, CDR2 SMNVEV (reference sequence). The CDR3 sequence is CASSLTQALTDTQYF. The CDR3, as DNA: TGTGCCAGCAGTTTAACTCAAGCCCTCACAGATACGCAGTATTTT.

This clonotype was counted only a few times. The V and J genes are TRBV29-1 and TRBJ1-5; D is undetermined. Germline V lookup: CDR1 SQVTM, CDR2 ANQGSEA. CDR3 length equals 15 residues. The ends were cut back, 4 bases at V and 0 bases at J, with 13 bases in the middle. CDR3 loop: CSVGLAGDSNQPQHF. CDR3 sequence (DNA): TGCAGCGTTGGCTTGGCAGGTGATAGCAATCAGCCCCAGCATTTT.